This T cell receptor beta chain derives from a study of OX40 agonist ivuxolimab in advanced cancers. Study overall: Earlier anti-PD-1, anti-PD-L1 or anti-CTLA-4 therapy was permitted; less than 50% had received some. Study-level results: There were, on average, more expanded clones in CD8+ T cells than in CD4+. Clonal expansion was seen in CD4+ and CD8+ blood T cells by week 6 at 0.1 to 3.0 mg/kg.

Libraries were prepared by immunoSEQ multiplex PCR; TCRdb keeps only in-frame clonotypes and omits some of them. The sample lists roughly 49,000 clones; about nine tenths were seen once. Germline loops: CDR1 LNHDA, CDR2 SQIVND (reference sequence). The CDR3 is 20 residues long. Comments on this clone: Its antigen remains unknown. One end of the junction varies from germline; a read error may be responsible.

This TCR derives from an adult with an advanced solid tumor such as melanoma, head and neck, liver or kidney cancer. The rearrangement joins TRBV19 to TRBJ2-6; 10 bases fit TRBD1. The material was CD4+ or CD8+ T cells sorted from blood, obtained in a trial of the OX40 agonist ivuxolimab. The DNA of the CDR3 is TGTGCCAGCAGTAGGGTGTCCGGGACAGGGGATAGCTCTGGGGCCAACGTCCTGACTTTC. It is translated as CASSRVSGTGDSSGANVLTF.